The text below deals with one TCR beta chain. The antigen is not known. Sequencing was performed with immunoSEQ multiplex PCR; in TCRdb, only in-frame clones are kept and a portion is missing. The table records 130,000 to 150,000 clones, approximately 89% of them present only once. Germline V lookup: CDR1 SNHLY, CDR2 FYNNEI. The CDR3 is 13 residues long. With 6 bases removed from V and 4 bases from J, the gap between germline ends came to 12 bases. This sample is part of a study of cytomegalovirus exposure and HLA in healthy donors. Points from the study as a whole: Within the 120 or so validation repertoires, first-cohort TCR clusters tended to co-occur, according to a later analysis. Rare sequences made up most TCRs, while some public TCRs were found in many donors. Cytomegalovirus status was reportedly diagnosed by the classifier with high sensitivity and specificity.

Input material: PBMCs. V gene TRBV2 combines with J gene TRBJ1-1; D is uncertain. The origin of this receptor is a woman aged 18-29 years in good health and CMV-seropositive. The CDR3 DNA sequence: TGTGCCAGCAGCGGTCCGGGTCCCACTGAAGCTTTCTTT. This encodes CASSGPGPTEAFF.